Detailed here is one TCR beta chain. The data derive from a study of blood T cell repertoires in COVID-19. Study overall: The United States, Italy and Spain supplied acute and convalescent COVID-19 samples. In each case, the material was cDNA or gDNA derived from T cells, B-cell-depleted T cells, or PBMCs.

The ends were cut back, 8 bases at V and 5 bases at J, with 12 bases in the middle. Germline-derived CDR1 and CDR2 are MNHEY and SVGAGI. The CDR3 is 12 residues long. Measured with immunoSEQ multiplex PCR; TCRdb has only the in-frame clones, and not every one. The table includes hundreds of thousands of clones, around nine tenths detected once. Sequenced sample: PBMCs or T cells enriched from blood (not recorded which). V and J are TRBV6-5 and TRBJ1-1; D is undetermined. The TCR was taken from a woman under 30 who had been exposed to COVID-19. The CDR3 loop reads CASPSFETEAFF. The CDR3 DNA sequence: TGTGCCAGCCCCTCCTTTGAGACTGAAGCTTTCTTT.